The rows below give T cell receptor beta chains drawn from one sample of a study of regulatory T cells in long-lasting Graves disease. MiXCR was run by TCRdb on the multiplex PCR reads, yielding one entry per CDR3 protein. Of almost 350,000 distinct CDR3 sequences listed, roughly a fifth are singletons. Sequences were derived from peripheral blood mononuclear cells (PBMCs), sampled when the disease was refractory, from a patient treated with antithyroid drugs. Every receptor here comes from a female donor with Graves disease. The CDR3 runs from the conserved cysteine through the conserved F or W. The D gene is left open where the match is weak. Expanded clones are given a class, and other clones once, few, many or no size at all.

TGTGCCAGCAGCTCCCTGGCAAAACAGGGTCCAAACACTGAAGCTTTCTTT CASSSLAKQGPNTEAFF TRBV5-6 . TRBJ1-1 few
TGCAGCGTAATGGGACAGGTGGCCCGAGAGACCCAGTACTTC CSVMGQVARETQYF TRBV29-1 TRBD1 TRBJ2-5 many
TGTGCCAGCAGCTTGGCTAGCGGGAGCCCCATTCAGTACTTC CASSLASGSPIQYF TRBV11-1 TRBD2 TRBJ2-4 many
TGCAGCGTTGAAGTCCCCCCACAAGAGACCCAGTACTTC CSVEVPPQETQYF TRBV29-1 . TRBJ2-5 .
TGTGCCAGCAGCGTAAACAGGAATCAGCCCCAGCATTTT CASSVNRNQPQHF TRBV7-6 . TRBJ1-5 many
TGTGCCAGCAGTTACTCGAATCTCTGGGACAGGGGGCTAGACTATGGCTACACCTTC CASSYSNLWDRGLDYGYTF TRBV6-9 TRBD1 TRBJ1-2 many
TGTGCCAGCAGCTTACTTACAGGTCCACAAGAGACCCAGTACTTC CASSLLTGPQETQYF TRBV11-2 . TRBJ2-5 many
TGTGCCAGCAGCTTAGGATGGGCTAGCGGGGGCAAAACAGATACGCAGTATTTT CASSLGWASGGKTDTQYF TRBV7-9 TRBD2 TRBJ2-3 few
TGTGCCAGCAGTTTAGACAGGCGCTATGGCTACACCTTC CASSLDRRYGYTF TRBV28 . TRBJ1-2 many
TGTGCCAGCAGCTCCTGGACAGCCCAGTTGGGTTGGGAGCAGTACTTC CASSSWTAQLGWEQYF TRBV11-2 . TRBJ2-7 many
TGTGCCAGCAGCCCCTTTGGACAGGCGAACACTGAAGCTTTCTTT CASSPFGQANTEAFF TRBV9 TRBD1 TRBJ1-1 many
TGTGCCAGTAGTATAGGTAATCAGCCCCAGCATTTT CASSIGNQPQHF TRBV19 . TRBJ1-5 .
TGTGCCAGCTCACGCCAGCCCGGACGGCTGAACACTGAAGCTTTCTTT CASSRQPGRLNTEAFF TRBV18 . TRBJ1-1 .
TGCGCCAGCAGCCAAGAGAAGGGGACTAGCCACGAGCAGTACTTC CASSQEKGTSHEQYF TRBV4-1 TRBD2 TRBJ2-7 .
TGCAGTGCCAATCCTGCAGACTACCTTTATAGCAATCAGCCCCAGCATTTT CSANPADYLYSNQPQHF TRBV20-1 . TRBJ1-5 .
TGTGCCAGCAGCCCCTACCTCACCGGGGAGCTGTTTTTT CASSPYLTGELFF TRBV6-1 . TRBJ2-2 once
TGTGCCAGCAGTTATTTAGAGAGGGTCGAGCAGTACTTC CASSYLERVEQYF TRBV6-4 . TRBJ2-7 .
TGTGCCATCAGTATACAGTCCTCTGGAAACACCATATATTTT CAISIQSSGNTIYF TRBV10-3 . TRBJ1-3 .
TGTGCCAGCAGCCAAGATCGGGGGGAGCCCTCCTACGAGCAGTACTTC CASSQDRGEPSYEQYF TRBV4-2 TRBD2 TRBJ2-7 .
TGTGCCAGCAGCCAAGTCGGTCAGCTCACCTTC CASSQVGQLTF TRBV3-1 . TRBJ1-2 many
TGCAGTGCTGGCCCGCAAGGGGGTGGGTATGGCTACACCTTC CSAGPQGGGYGYTF TRBV20-1 . TRBJ1-2 many
TGTGCCAGCACCAAGGGACAAGCCAATGAGCAGTTCTTC CASTKGQANEQFF TRBV6-1 . TRBJ2-1 few
TGCAGCGTTGGGGTGACAGCTGGGAACACCTTC CSVGVTAGNTF TRBV29-1 . TRBJ1-2 .
TGTGCCAGCAACCTAGCGGGGCGGGGTGAGCAGTTCTTC CASNLAGRGEQFF TRBV2 TRBD2 TRBJ2-1 .
TGTGCCAGCAGTTACTCGAAGGCTGGGTCCTCACCCCTCCACTTT CASSYSKAGSSPLHF TRBV6-9 . TRBJ1-6 many
TGCGCCAGCAGCTTGGCCAACGAGATCGGCGAGCAGTACTTC CASSLANEIGEQYF TRBV5-1 . TRBJ2-7 many
TGTGCCTTAGCGAAAGGGACACCGTATAATTCACCCCTCCACTTT CALAKGTPYNSPLHF TRBV30 . TRBJ1-6 .
TGCAGTGCTAGTGAGACAGACACTGAAGCTTTCTTT CSASETDTEAFF TRBV20-1 . TRBJ1-1 .
TGCAGTGCTAGAGTTGGATTACGGACAGGGCTCAATCAGCCCCAGCATTTT CSARVGLRTGLNQPQHF TRBV20-1 TRBD1 TRBJ1-5 many
TGTGCCAGCAGTGGGAATAGGGGCAATCAGCCCCAGCATTTT CASSGNRGNQPQHF TRBV2 . TRBJ1-5 many
TGCGCCAGCTCCCCTGACAGGGGTAGAACAGATACGCAGTATTTT CASSPDRGRTDTQYF TRBV4-1 TRBD1 TRBJ2-3 .
TGTGCCAGTAGTCTGACCGGGACAATTAATTCACCCCTCCACTTT CASSLTGTINSPLHF TRBV19 . TRBJ1-6 .
TGTGCCAGCAGCCCTTCAGACAGGGGGGACCCCCTGTCAGGGGGCTACACCTTC CASSPSDRGDPLSGGYTF TRBV28 TRBD1 TRBJ1-2 .
TGTGCTAAAATCCAAGAGACCCAGTACTTC CAKIQETQYF TRBV6-1 . TRBJ2-5 .
TGTGCCACCAGCAGAGAGGGAGCGGTGAGCTCCTACGAGCAGTACTTC CATSREGAVSSYEQYF TRBV15 . TRBJ2-7 many
TGTGCCAGCAGTTACTCGAATCTCAGGGGACGGAACGGAGAGAGAAACTATGGCTACACCTTC CASSYSNLRGRNGERNYGYTF TRBV6-9 . TRBJ1-2 many
TGTGCCAGCAGTGTACGGAGAAACTACGAGCAGTACTTC CASSVRRNYEQYF TRBV2 . TRBJ2-7 .
TGTGCCAGCAGCCCGAAGAGGGGACAGGGATCCTACGAGCAGTACTTC CASSPKRGQGSYEQYF TRBV11-2 TRBD1 TRBJ2-7 many
TGTGCCAGCAGCCCGACCACTAGAATCAACTACGAGCAGTACTTC CASSPTTRINYEQYF TRBV9 . TRBJ2-7 many
TGTGCCAGCAGCTGGAGGACAGAGGACACCGGGGAGCTGTTTTTT CASSWRTEDTGELFF TRBV5-5 . TRBJ2-2 few
TGTGCCAGCAGCAGCCCGACAGGGGGTGGAGAGACCCAGTACTTC CASSSPTGGGETQYF TRBV27 TRBD1 TRBJ2-5 many
TGTGCCAGCAGTTGGGGCCTGGTAGAGCAGTACTTC CASSWGLVEQYF TRBV6-2/TRBV6-3 . TRBJ2-7 .
TGTGCCAGCAGCTTAGCGGGCCGGGAGAAGCAGTACTTC CASSLAGREKQYF TRBV7-6 . TRBJ2-7 many
TGTGCCAGCAGCCCGACAGGGCCGGAAGGGACTTACTATGGCTACACCTTC CASSPTGPEGTYYGYTF TRBV11-1 TRBD1 TRBJ1-2 many
TGTGCCAGCAGCACCACCCCCACGTACGAGCAGTACTTC CASSTTPTYEQYF TRBV28 . TRBJ2-7 many
TGTGCCAGTAGTACACTAGCGGGGAGCGAGCAGTACTTC CASSTLAGSEQYF TRBV19 TRBD2 TRBJ2-7 .
TGTGCCAGCAGCCAAGATCTTGCAGGGGGCGCCGGTCAGCCCCAGCATTTT CASSQDLAGGAGQPQHF TRBV4-2 TRBD1 TRBJ1-5 .
TGTGCCACCTCGTCGGGGAACAATCAGCCCCAGCATTTT CATSSGNNQPQHF TRBV10-3 . TRBJ1-5 few
TGCGCCAGCAGCCTTCCGGGGACAGACCCCTACGAGCAGTACTTC CASSLPGTDPYEQYF TRBV4-1 TRBD1 TRBJ2-7 many
TGTGCCAGCAGTTTAACAGGGTGGGGACAAGAGACCCAGTACTTC CASSLTGWGQETQYF TRBV28 . TRBJ2-5 many
TGTGCCAGCAGTTTGATTACAGGGGGGGCCGAGCAGTACTTC CASSLITGGAEQYF TRBV27 . TRBJ2-7 many
TGTGCCAGCAGTTACTTACGGGAGATCAATCTAAAACTGTTTTTT CASSYLREINLKLFF TRBV6-2/TRBV6-3 . TRBJ1-4 few
TGCAGCGTGGGACAGGGGGCATTGGGGTACACCTTC CSVGQGALGYTF TRBV29-1 TRBD1 TRBJ1-2 many
TGTGCCAGCAGTTACTCGGGGAGAGGGGAGACCCAGTACTTC CASSYSGRGETQYF TRBV6-5 . TRBJ2-5 many
TGTGCCAGCAGTGAAGTATCGCCCGGGGGCACATACACCGGGGAGCTGTTTTTT CASSEVSPGGTYTGELFF TRBV6-1 . TRBJ2-2 many
TGCGCCAGCAGCCAGTCGGGGGAATATCAGCCCCAGCATTTT CASSQSGEYQPQHF TRBV4-1 . TRBJ1-5 .